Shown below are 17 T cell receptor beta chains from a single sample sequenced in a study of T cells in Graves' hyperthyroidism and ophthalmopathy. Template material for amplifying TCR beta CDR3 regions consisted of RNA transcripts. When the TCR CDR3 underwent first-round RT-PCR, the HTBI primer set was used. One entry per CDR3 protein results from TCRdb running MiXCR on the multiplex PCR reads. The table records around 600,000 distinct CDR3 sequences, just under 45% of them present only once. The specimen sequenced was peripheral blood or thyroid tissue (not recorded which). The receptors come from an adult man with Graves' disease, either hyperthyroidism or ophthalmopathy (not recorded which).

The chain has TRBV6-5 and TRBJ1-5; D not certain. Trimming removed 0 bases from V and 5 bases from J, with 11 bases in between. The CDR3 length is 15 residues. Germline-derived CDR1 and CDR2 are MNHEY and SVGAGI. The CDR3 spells CASSYSAGLDQPQHF. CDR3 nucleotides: TGTGCCAGCAGTTACTCGGCAGGCCTCGATCAGCCCCAGCATTTT.

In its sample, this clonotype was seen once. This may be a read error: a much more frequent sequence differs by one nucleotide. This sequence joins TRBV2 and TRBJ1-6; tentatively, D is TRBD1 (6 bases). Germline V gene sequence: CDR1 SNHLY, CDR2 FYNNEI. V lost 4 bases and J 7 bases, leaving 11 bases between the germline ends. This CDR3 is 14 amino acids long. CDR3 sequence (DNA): TGTGCCAGCAGTGTGGACAGATGGAATTCACCCCTCCACTTT. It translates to CASSVDRWNSPLHF.

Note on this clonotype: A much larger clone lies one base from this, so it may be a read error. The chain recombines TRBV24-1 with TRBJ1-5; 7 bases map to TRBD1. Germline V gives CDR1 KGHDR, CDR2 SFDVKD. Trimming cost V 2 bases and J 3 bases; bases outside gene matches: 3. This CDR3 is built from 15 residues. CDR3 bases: TGTGCCACCAGTGATTCAGGGGGTAACAATCAGCCCCAGCATTTT. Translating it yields CATSDSGGNNQPQHF.

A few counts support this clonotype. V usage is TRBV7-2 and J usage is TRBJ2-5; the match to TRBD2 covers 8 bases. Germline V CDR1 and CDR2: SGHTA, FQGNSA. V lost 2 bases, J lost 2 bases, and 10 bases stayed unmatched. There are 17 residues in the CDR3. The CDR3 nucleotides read TGTGCCAGCAGCTTATCTCTAGCGAGCGGGGGACAAGAGACCCAGTACTTC. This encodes CASSLSLASGGQETQYF.

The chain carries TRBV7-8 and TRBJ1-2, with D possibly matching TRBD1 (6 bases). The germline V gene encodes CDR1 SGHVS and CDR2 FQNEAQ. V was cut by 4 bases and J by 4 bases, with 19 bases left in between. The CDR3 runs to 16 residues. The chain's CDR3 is CASSSAQGQPRYGYTF. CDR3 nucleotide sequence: TGTGCCAGCAGCTCAGCCCAAGGACAGCCCCGCTATGGCTACACCTTC.

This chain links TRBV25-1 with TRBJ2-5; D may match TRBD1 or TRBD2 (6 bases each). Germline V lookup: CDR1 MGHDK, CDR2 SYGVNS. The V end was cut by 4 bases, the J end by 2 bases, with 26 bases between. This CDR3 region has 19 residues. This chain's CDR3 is CASSAYTGRSRTLQETQYF. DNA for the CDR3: TGTGCCAGCAGTGCCTATACAGGGAGGAGCAGGACATTGCAAGAGACCCAGTACTTC.

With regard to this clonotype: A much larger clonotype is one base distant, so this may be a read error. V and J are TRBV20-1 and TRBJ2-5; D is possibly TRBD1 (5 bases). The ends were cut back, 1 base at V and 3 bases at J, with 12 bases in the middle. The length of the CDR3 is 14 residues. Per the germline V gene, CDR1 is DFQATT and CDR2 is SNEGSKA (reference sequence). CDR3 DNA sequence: TGCAGTGCTAGAGCGGGCAGGGCAGAAGAGACCCAGTACTTC. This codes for CSARAGRAEETQYF.

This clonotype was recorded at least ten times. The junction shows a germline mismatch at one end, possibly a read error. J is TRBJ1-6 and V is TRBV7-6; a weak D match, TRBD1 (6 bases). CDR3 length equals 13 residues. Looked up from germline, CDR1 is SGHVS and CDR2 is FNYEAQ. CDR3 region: CASSLRGNSPLHF. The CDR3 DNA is TGTGCTAGCAGCCTCAGGGGAAACTCACCCCTCCACTTT. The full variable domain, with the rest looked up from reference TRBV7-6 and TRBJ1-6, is GAGVSQSPRYKVTKRGQDVALRCDPISGHVSLYWYRQALGQGPEFLTYFNYEAQQDKSGLPNDRFSAERPEGSISTLTIQRTEQRDSAMYRCASSLRGNSPLHFGNGTRLTVT.

For the CDR3, the DNA is TGTGCCAGCAGCTTCAGCAATCAGCCCCAGTACTTC. This sequence encodes CASSFSNQPQYF. The chain recombines TRBV7-9 with TRBJ2-5, with D hard to call. Deletions cut 3 bases from V and 9 bases from J, with 11 bases between. The germline V gene has CDR1 SEHNR and CDR2 FQNEAQ (reference sequence). This CDR3 is built from 12 residues. The complete variable domain, with remaining parts taken from reference TRBV7-9 and TRBJ2-5, reads DTGVSQNPRHKITKRGQNVTFRCDPISEHNRLYWYRQTLGQGPEFLTYFQNEAQLEKSRLLSDRFSAERPKGSFSTLEIQRTEQGDSAMYLCASSFSNQPQYFGPGTRLLVL.

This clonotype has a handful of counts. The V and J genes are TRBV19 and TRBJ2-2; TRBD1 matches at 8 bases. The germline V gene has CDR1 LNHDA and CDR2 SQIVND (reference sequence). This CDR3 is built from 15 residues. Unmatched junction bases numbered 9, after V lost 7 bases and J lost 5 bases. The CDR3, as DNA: TGTGCCAGTACCGCTGGACAGGGTATGACCGGGGAGCTGTTTTTT. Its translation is CASTAGQGMTGELFF.

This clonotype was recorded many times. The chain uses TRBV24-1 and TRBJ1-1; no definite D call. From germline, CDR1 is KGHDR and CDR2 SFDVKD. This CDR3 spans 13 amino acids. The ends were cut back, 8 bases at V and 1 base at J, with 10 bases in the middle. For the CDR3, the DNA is TGTGCCACCATGGCAGGTGGGAACACTGAAGCTTTCTTT. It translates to CATMAGGNTEAFF.

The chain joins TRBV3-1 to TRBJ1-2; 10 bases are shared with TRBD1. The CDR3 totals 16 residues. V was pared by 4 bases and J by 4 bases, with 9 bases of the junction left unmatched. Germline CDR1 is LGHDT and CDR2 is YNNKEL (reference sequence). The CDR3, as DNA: TGTGCCAGCAGCCGAACGGGACAGGGGAATGGCTATGGCTACACCTTC. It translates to CASSRTGQGNGYGYTF.

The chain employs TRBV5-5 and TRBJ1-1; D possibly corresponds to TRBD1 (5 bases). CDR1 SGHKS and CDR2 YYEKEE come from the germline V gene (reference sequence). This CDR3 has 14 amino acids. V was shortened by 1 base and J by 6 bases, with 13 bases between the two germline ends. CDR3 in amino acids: CASSLKGGTAEAFF. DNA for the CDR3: TGTGCCAGCAGCTTGAAGGGAGGGACGGCTGAAGCTTTCTTT.

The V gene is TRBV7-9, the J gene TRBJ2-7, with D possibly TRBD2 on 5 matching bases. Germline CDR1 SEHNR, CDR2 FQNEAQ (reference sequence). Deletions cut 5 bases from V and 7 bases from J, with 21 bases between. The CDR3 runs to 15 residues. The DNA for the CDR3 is TGTGCCAGCAGCGCCGAACCCCGGGATGGGTGGGAGCAGTACTTC. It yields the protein CASSAEPRDGWEQYF. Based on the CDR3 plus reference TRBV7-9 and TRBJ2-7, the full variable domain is DTGVSQNPRHKITKRGQNVTFRCDPISEHNRLYWYRQTLGQGPEFLTYFQNEAQLEKSRLLSDRFSAERPKGSFSTLEIQRTEQGDSAMYLCASSAEPRDGWEQYFGPGTRLTVT.

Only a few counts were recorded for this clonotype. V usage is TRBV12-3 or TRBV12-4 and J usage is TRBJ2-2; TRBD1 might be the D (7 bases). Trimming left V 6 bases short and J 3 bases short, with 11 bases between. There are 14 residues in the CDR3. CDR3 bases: TGTGCCAGCAGGCTCAGGGGGGACACCGGGGAGCTGTTTTTT. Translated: CASRLRGDTGELFF.

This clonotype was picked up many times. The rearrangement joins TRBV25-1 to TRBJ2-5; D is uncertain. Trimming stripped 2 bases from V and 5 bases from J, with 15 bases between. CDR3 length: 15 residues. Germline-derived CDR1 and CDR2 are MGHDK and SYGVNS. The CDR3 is CASSEHAGSAETQYF. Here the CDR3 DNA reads TGTGCCAGCAGTGAACACGCCGGATCTGCGGAGACCCAGTACTTC.

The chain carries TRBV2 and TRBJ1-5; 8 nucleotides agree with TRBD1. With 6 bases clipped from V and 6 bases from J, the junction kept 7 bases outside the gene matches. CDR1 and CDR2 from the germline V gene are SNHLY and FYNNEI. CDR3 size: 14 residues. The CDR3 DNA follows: TGTGCCAGCAGCCACGACAGGGGTGGTCAGCCCCAGCATTTT. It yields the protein CASSHDRGGQPQHF.